These 7 T cell receptor beta chains were sequenced from one sample in a study of blood T cell repertoires in COVID-19. The method was immunoSEQ multiplex PCR; TCRdb's version includes in-frame clones alone and lacks a portion of them. Of 120,000 to 150,000 clones in the sample, 65% to 80% were seen once. Sample: peripheral blood. These receptors came from a man between 60 and 75 years old with acute or convalescent COVID-19.

This rearrangement joins TRBV19 to TRBJ2-5; TRBD2 aligns across 8 bases. J lost 4 bases, V lost 3 bases, and 1 base had no gene match. The length of the CDR3 is 13 residues. Germline V CDR1 and CDR2: LNHDA, SQIVND (reference sequence). This chain's CDR3 is CASSISGRETQYF. The CDR3 coding sequence is TGTGCCAGTAGTATCAGCGGGAGAGAGACCCAGTACTTC.

This chain joins TRBV27 and TRBJ2-3, with a possible D match to TRBD2 (6 bases). Germline V gives CDR1 MNHEY, CDR2 SMNVEV (reference sequence). The CDR3 length is 12 residues. The germline V and J ends were trimmed by 2 bases and 6 bases, with 6 bases remaining between them. In DNA, the CDR3 is TGTGCCAGCAGTTTACGGGGGGATACGCAGTATTTT. Translation: CASSLRGDTQYF.

This chain links TRBV29-1 with TRBJ2-1; 10 bases line up with TRBD2. This CDR3 has 13 amino acids. The ends lost 6 bases at V and 10 bases at J; junction bases unmatched: 9. In germline, CDR1 is SQVTM, CDR2 ANQGSEA. The CDR3 DNA reads TGCAGCGTCAATACACTAGCGGGGAACGAGCAGTTCTTC. As protein: CSVNTLAGNEQFF.

The J gene is TRBJ1-5, the V gene TRBV6-5; tentatively, D is TRBD1 (5 bases). The CDR3 is made up of 12 amino acids. V was pared by 6 bases and J by 8 bases, with 11 bases between. Germline CDR1 and CDR2: MNHEY and SVGAGI. CDR3 sequence reads: CASRDTLEPQHF. In DNA form, the CDR3 reads TGTGCCAGCAGGGACACGCTTGAGCCCCAGCATTTT.

This rearrangement joins TRBV2 to TRBJ1-1; D is possibly TRBD1 (6 bases). V dropped 6 bases and J dropped 6 bases, with 14 bases sitting between them. The CDR3 sequence is 13 residues long. Germline-derived CDR1 and CDR2 are SNHLY and FYNNEI. In DNA, the CDR3 is TGTGCCAGCAGCGCGGGGGGCGGAGCTGAAGCTTTCTTT. It encodes CASSAGGGAEAFF. The whole variable domain, remainder taken from reference TRBV2 and TRBJ1-1, is EPEVTQTPSHQVTQMGQEVILRCVPISNHLYFYWYRQILGQKVEFLVSFYNNEISEKSEIFDDQFSVERPDGSNFTLKIRSTKLEDSAMYFCASSAGGGAEAFFGQGTRLTVV.

The J gene is TRBJ2-3, the V gene TRBV19, with TRBD2 identical over 9 bases. V gave up 9 bases and J gave up 6 bases; unmatched junction bases: 7. In germline, CDR1 is LNHDA, CDR2 SQIVND (reference sequence). CDR3 length: 13 residues. The CDR3 sequence is CASRSGSFDTQYF. DNA for the CDR3: TGTGCCAGCCGTAGCGGGAGTTTCGATACGCAGTATTTT.

This clone showed up many times. CDR3 bases: TGTGCCAGCAGTCCTTGGGGGACAGGGGTCAAAGAGCAGTACTTC. Protein sequence: CASSPWGTGVKEQYF. The chain uses TRBV6-5 and TRBJ2-7; TRBD1 matches 10 bases. V trimming: 5 bases; J trimming: 7 bases; junction bases outside the gene matches: 11. The CDR3 covers 15 residues. Germline lookup yields CDR1 MNHEY and CDR2 SVGAGI.